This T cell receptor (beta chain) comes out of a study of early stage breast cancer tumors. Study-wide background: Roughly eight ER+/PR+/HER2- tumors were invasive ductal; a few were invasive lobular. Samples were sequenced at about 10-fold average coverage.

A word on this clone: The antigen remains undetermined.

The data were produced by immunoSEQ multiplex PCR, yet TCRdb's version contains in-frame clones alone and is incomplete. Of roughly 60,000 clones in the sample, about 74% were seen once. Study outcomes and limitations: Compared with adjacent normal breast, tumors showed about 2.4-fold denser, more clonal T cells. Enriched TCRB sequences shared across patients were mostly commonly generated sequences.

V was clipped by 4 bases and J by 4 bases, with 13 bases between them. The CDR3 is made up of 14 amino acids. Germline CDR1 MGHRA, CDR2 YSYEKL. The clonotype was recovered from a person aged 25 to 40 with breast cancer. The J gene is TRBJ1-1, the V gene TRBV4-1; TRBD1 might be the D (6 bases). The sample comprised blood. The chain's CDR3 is CASSLRQATTEAFF. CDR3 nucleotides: TGCGCCAGCAGCCTGAGACAGGCGACCACTGAAGCTTTCTTT.